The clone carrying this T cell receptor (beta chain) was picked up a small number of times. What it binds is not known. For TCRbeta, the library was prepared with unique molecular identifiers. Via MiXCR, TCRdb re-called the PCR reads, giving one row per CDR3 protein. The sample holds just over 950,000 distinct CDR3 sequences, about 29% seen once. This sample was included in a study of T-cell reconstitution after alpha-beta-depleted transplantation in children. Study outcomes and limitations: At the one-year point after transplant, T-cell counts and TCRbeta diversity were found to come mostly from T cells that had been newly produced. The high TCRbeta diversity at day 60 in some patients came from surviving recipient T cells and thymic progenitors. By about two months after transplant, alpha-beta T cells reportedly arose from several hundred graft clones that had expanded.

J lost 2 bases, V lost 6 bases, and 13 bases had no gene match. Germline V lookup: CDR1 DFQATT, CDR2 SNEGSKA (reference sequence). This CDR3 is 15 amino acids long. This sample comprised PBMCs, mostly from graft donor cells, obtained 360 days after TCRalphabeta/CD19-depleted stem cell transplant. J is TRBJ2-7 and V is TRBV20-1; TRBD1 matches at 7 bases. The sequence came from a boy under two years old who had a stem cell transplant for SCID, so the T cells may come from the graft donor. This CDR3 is CSASPPGQAAYEQYF. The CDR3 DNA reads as TGCAGTGCCAGCCCTCCCGGACAGGCAGCCTACGAGCAGTACTTC.